The 18 T cell receptor beta chains presented below share a single source sample, sequenced in a study of blood T cell repertoires in COVID-19. Sequencing used immunoSEQ multiplex PCR; TCRdb keeps in-frame clones, though not all of them. In the table there are hundreds of thousands of clones, 85% of which are singletons. Sequencing was done on a sample of peripheral blood. The origin of the receptors is a woman between 50 and 59 years old with active or convalescent COVID-19.

This clone was seen only once. CDR3 protein: CASKYSPNEKLFF. The CDR3 DNA reads TGTGCCAGCAAATACTCACCTAATGAAAAACTGTTTTTT. The chain carries TRBV2 and TRBJ1-4, with D unresolved. The V gene's germline CDR1 is SNHLY and CDR2 FYNNEI. The V and J ends lost 7 bases and 3 bases respectively, with 9 bases between them. The CDR3 loop spans 13 amino acids.

V usage is TRBV29-1 and J usage is TRBJ1-6; D remains ambiguous. CDR3 size: 16 residues. From germline, CDR1 is SQVTM and CDR2 ANQGSEA. V dropped 0 bases and J dropped 0 bases, with 9 bases sitting between them. CDR3 nucleotide sequence: TGCAGCGTTGAAGAAGATCCGAGCTCCTATAATTCACCCCTCCACTTT. Protein: CSVEEDPSSYNSPLHF.

The chain employs TRBV6-1 and TRBJ2-5; TRBD1 agrees at 8 bases. V was clipped by 2 bases and J by 3 bases; unmatched bases: 8. The CDR3 length is 16 residues. Germline CDR1 reads MNHNS; CDR2 reads SASEGT. Written as DNA, the CDR3 is TGTGCCAGCAGTGAATTGGATGGGACAGGAAAAGAGACCCAGTACTTC. It codes for CASSELDGTGKETQYF.

This chain joins TRBV18 and TRBJ1-2; no clear D gene. Germline V lookup: CDR1 KGHSH, CDR2 LQKENI. This CDR3 contains 14 residues. The V gene lost 2 bases and the J gene lost 2 bases, with 9 bases spanning the gap. This CDR3 reads CASSPSIQNYGYTF. The CDR3 DNA is TGTGCCAGCTCACCATCCATACAGAACTATGGCTACACCTTC.

The rearrangement links TRBV19 to TRBJ2-1, with TRBD2 identical over 8 bases. The CDR3 covers 16 residues. Looked up from germline, CDR1 is LNHDA and CDR2 is SQIVND (reference sequence). Trimming cost V 1 base and J 3 bases; bases outside gene matches: 5. CDR3 sequence: CASSIVGAGDYNEQFF. Written as DNA, the CDR3 is TGTGCCAGTAGTATAGTAGGAGCGGGAGACTACAATGAGCAGTTCTTC.

This clone was counted once. J is TRBJ1-2 and V is TRBV7-2; D unclear. Trimming cost V 2 bases and J 6 bases, with 13 bases left between them. Germline CDR1 is SGHTA and CDR2 is FQGNSA. The CDR3 length is 14 residues. The CDR3 region is CASSLPGVVNGYTF. CDR3 nucleotide sequence: TGTGCCAGCAGCTTACCGGGAGTAGTGAATGGCTACACCTTC.

The chain is built from TRBV29-1 and TRBJ2-7; 8 nucleotides agree with TRBD1. With 8 bases clipped from V and 6 bases from J, the junction kept 6 bases outside the gene matches. The CDR3 is 11 residues long. Germline assignment: CDR1 SQVTM and CDR2 ANQGSEA. CDR3 loop: CSSRTGSEQYF. The CDR3 nucleotides are TGCAGCTCTCGGACAGGGTCCGAGCAGTACTTC.

J is TRBJ1-1 and V is TRBV2; TRBD1 matches 9 bases. V gave up 7 bases and J gave up 4 bases; unmatched junction bases: 7. Germline V gene data show CDR1 as SNHLY and CDR2 as FYNNEI. There are 14 residues in the CDR3. CDR3 DNA sequence: TGTGCCAGCACTTGGGACAGGGTTAGCACTGAAGCTTTCTTT. Amino acids: CASTWDRVSTEAFF. The full variable domain, rest sourced from reference TRBV2 and TRBJ1-1, is EPEVTQTPSHQVTQMGQEVILRCVPISNHLYFYWYRQILGQKVEFLVSFYNNEISEKSEIFDDQFSVERPDGSNFTLKIRSTKLEDSAMYFCASTWDRVSTEAFFGQGTRLTVV.

This chain joins TRBV4-1 and TRBJ1-5; D call uncertain. The germline V and J ends were trimmed by 8 bases and 7 bases, with 15 bases remaining between them. The CDR3 is 13 amino acids. Germline loops: CDR1 MGHRA, CDR2 YSYEKL. For the CDR3, the DNA is TGCGCCAGCGCCGGAGGGATCGGGCAGCCCCAGCATTTT. Amino acid sequence: CASAGGIGQPQHF.

The chain links TRBV6-5 to TRBJ1-5; D not certain. The CDR3 covers 13 residues. V shed 4 bases and J shed 4 bases, with 8 bases lying between them. The germline V gene has CDR1 MNHEY and CDR2 SVGAGI. The CDR3 protein is CASSSTENQPQHF. CDR3 nucleotide sequence: TGTGCCAGCAGTTCTACGGAGAATCAGCCCCAGCATTTT.

The chain joins TRBV18 to TRBJ1-5, with TRBD1 as a possible D gene (5 bases). The V and J ends lost 4 bases and 1 base respectively, with 11 bases between them. Germline V lookup: CDR1 KGHSH, CDR2 LQKENI. The CDR3 runs 15 residues. CDR3 in DNA: TGTGCCAGCTCACGGGGACGGGAGAGCAATCAGCCCCAGCATTTT. Residues: CASSRGRESNQPQHF.

The chain recombines TRBV19 with TRBJ2-1, with D possibly TRBD1 on 6 matching bases. V was trimmed by 7 bases and J by 12 bases, leaving 13 bases between them. CDR3 length: 11 residues. Germline-derived CDR1 and CDR2 are LNHDA and SQIVND (reference sequence). Here the CDR3 DNA reads TGTGCCAGTATGGTCGGGACACGGCAGTTCTTC. This gives the protein CASMVGTRQFF.

The chain links TRBV15 to TRBJ2-5; 11 bases align to TRBD2. Germline CDR1 and CDR2: LNHNV and YYDKDF (reference sequence). V lost 1 base to trimming and J lost 3 bases; unmatched junction nucleotides: 7. This CDR3 is built from 17 residues. Here the CDR3 reads CATSRVKGTSGKETQYF. CDR3 nucleotide sequence: TGTGCCACCAGCAGAGTAAAGGGGACTAGCGGCAAAGAGACCCAGTACTTC.

Notes on this clone: Other DNA variants within this sample encode the same CDR3. DNA for the CDR3: TGTGCCAGCAGCCCGGGACAGGGGAGGCAAGAGACCCAGTACTTC. It is translated as CASSPGQGRQETQYF. This rearrangement joins TRBV5-6 to TRBJ2-5, with 10 bases fitting TRBD1. Germline lookup yields CDR1 SGHDT and CDR2 YYEEEE. Unmatched junction bases numbered 5, after V lost 4 bases and J lost 2 bases. The CDR3 spans 15 residues.

The V call is TRBV5-1, the J call TRBJ1-1; D gene unclear. The V gene's germline CDR1 is SGHRS and CDR2 YFSETQ. V was trimmed by 4 bases and J by 5 bases, leaving 9 bases between them. The CDR3 is 12 amino acids. The CDR3 is CASSKTGTEAFF. The CDR3 DNA follows: TGCGCCAGCAGCAAAACGGGGACTGAAGCTTTCTTT.

The genes are TRBV9 and TRBJ2-6, with 11 nucleotides matching TRBD1. V trimming: 4 bases; J trimming: 0 bases; junction bases outside the gene matches: 6. In germline, CDR1 is SGDLS, CDR2 YYNGEE. The CDR3 has 18 amino acids. CDR3 in amino acids: CASSLRDRGYSGANVLTF. CDR3 bases: TGTGCCAGCAGCCTTAGGGACAGGGGGTACTCTGGGGCCAACGTCCTGACTTTC.

The chain uses TRBV15 and TRBJ1-2, with TRBD1 matching 9 bases. The CDR3 is 15 residues long. Germline CDR1 LNHNV, CDR2 YYDKDF (reference sequence). V shed 1 base and J 3 bases; nucleotides not matched to a gene: 3. The CDR3 is CATSRGTGADYGYTF. The CDR3 nucleotides read TGTGCCACCAGCAGAGGGACAGGGGCTGACTATGGCTACACCTTC.

This chain links TRBV18 with TRBJ2-1, with 9 nucleotides matching TRBD2. Germline V gene data show CDR1 as KGHSH and CDR2 as LQKENI. Unmatched junction bases numbered 15, after V lost 3 bases and J lost 9 bases. CDR3 length: 17 residues. The CDR3 DNA reads as TGTGCCAGCTCACCTCCTCCCTTCCAGCGGGAGGAAGGTGAGCAGTTCTTC. Translated: CASSPPPFQREEGEQFF.